This entry lists 20 T cell receptor beta chains sequenced from one sample in a study of blood T cell repertoires in COVID-19. Repertoires were generated with immunoSEQ multiplex PCR, while TCRdb's copy carries only in-frame clones and drops some. The data hold hundreds of thousands of clones, with 80% to 90% observed a single time. Sequencing was done on a sample of peripheral blood. These receptors all come from a woman aged 55-75 years with COVID-19, enrolled during active disease.

V gene TRBV4-1 combines with J gene TRBJ1-1; TRBD1 matches 11 bases. The CDR3 has 15 amino acids. J gave up 11 bases and V 4 bases, and 12 bases lay outside the gene matches. Germline loops: CDR1 MGHRA, CDR2 YSYEKL. CDR3 sequence: CASSREGTGGRGAFF. CDR3 DNA sequence: TGCGCCAGCAGCCGAGAGGGGACAGGGGGGCGCGGGGCTTTCTTT.

The rearrangement uses TRBV5-1 and TRBJ1-4, with TRBD1 matching 9 bases. CDR1 and CDR2 (germline): SGHRS, YFSETQ. Germline trimming cut 5 bases from V and 8 bases from J; bases unmatched to any gene: 7. This CDR3 contains 14 residues. CDR3 protein: CASRPGTGQEKLFF. CDR3 DNA sequence: TGCGCCAGCAGACCCGGGACAGGGCAAGAAAAACTGTTTTTT.

The J gene is TRBJ2-7, the V gene TRBV7-2, with TRBD1 identical over 11 bases. V dropped 2 bases and J dropped 4; count of bases not matched to a gene: 13. Germline V CDR1 and CDR2: SGHTA, FQGNSA. The CDR3 length is 18 residues. The CDR3 sequence: CASSLYGQPGTGGYEQYF. In nucleotides, the CDR3 is TGTGCCAGCAGCTTATATGGGCAACCCGGGACAGGGGGGTACGAGCAGTACTTC.

The V call is TRBV3-1 (or the pseudogene TRBV3-2), the J call TRBJ2-7; 9 bases are a match to TRBD1. This CDR3 comprises 15 residues. Losses at the gene ends were 3 bases for V and 5 bases for J; bases not matched to a gene: 8. Germline-derived CDR1 and CDR2 are LGHDT and YNNKEL (reference sequence). The CDR3 coding sequence is TGTGCCAGCAGCCAGTTACAGGGGGCGCGGAACGAGCAGTACTTC. Encoded protein: CASSQLQGARNEQYF.

V is TRBV5-4 and J is TRBJ2-7; a possible D gene is TRBD1 (6 bases). CDR3 length: 13 residues. V lost 3 bases and J lost 11, with 18 bases in between. Germline V gene sequence: CDR1 SGHNT, CDR2 YYREEE (reference sequence). CDR3 in amino acids: CASSYFDRFEKYF. The CDR3 bases are TGTGCCAGCAGCTATTTTGACAGGTTTGAAAAGTACTTC.

The CDR3 spells CASSVGDIPGNTIYF. The CDR3 DNA reads as TGTGCCAGCAGCGTAGGGGACATCCCTGGAAACACCATATATTTT. The V call is TRBV9, the J call TRBJ1-3; a weak D match, TRBD1 (6 bases). Germline CDR1 and CDR2: SGDLS and YYNGEE. V lost 0 bases and J 2 bases, leaving 9 bases between the germline ends. This CDR3 is built from 15 residues.

The chain has TRBV7-9 and TRBJ2-2; weak D call: TRBD1 (5 bases). The CDR3 consists of 14 residues. Trimming removed 5 bases at V and 1 base at J, with 8 bases between. Germline loops: CDR1 SEHNR, CDR2 FQNEAQ (reference sequence). CDR3 DNA sequence: TGTGCCAGCAGCATAACAGGGAACACCGGGGAGCTGTTTTTT. Amino acid sequence: CASSITGNTGELFF.

The table lists this clone with a count of one. The chain combines TRBV11-3 with TRBJ2-7; TRBD1 matches at 7 bases. Germline-derived CDR1 and CDR2 are SGHNT and YENEEA. J was trimmed by 7 bases and V by 6 bases; bases with no gene match: 9. This CDR3 comprises 13 residues. CDR3 DNA sequence: TGTGCCAGCAGGAAGACAGGGACGAGTGAGCAGTACTTC. Its translation: CASRKTGTSEQYF.

The chain combines TRBV4-1 with TRBJ2-1, with 8 nucleotides matching TRBD2. This CDR3 contains 15 residues. V shed 1 base, J shed 5 bases, and the junction held 4 bases outside the gene matches. The germline CDR1 and CDR2 sequences are MGHRA and YSYEKL. Here the CDR3 DNA reads TGCGCCAGCAGCCAAGGATTAGCGGGACACAATGAGCAGTTCTTC. Protein product: CASSQGLAGHNEQFF.

The genes are TRBV7-9 and TRBJ1-1; D is perhaps TRBD1 (5 bases). This CDR3 is built from 14 residues. From germline, CDR1 is SEHNR and CDR2 FQNEAQ (reference sequence). V gave up 2 bases and J gave up 1 base, with 8 bases separating them. CDR3 protein: CASSLIGENTEAFF. DNA for the CDR3: TGTGCCAGCAGCTTAATAGGGGAGAACACTGAAGCTTTCTTT.

V and J are TRBV28 and TRBJ1-6; 7 nucleotides match TRBD1. The junction had 4 bases not matched to a gene; V was cut back by 5 bases and J by 0 bases. This CDR3 spans 16 amino acids. Per the germline V gene, CDR1 is MDHEN and CDR2 is SYDVKM. The CDR3 DNA reads TGTGCCAGCAGTAGACAGGGAAGCTCCTATAATTCACCCCTCCACTTT. It is translated as CASSRQGSSYNSPLHF. Combining the CDR3 with reference TRBV28 and TRBJ1-6 gives the whole variable domain DVKVTQSSRYLVKRTGEKVFLECVQDMDHENMFWYRQDPGLGLRLIYFSYDVKMKEKGDIPEGYSVSREKKERFSLILESASTNQTSMYLCASSRQGSSYNSPLHFGNGTRLTVT.

The chain employs TRBV28 and TRBJ2-5; 7 bases are a match to TRBD2. With 4 bases clipped from V and 4 bases from J, the junction kept 9 bases outside the gene matches. This CDR3 is built from 15 residues. Germline V gene lookup returns CDR1 MDHEN and CDR2 SYDVKM. The CDR3 coding sequence is TGTGCCAGCAGTTCTCAGCGGGGCTTAGGAGAGACCCAGTACTTC. Translation gives CASSSQRGLGETQYF.

This clone has a count of ten or more. The chain is built from TRBV6-5 and TRBJ1-1, with D maybe TRBD1 (5 bases). The CDR3 contains 15 residues. Per the germline V gene, CDR1 is MNHEY and CDR2 is SVGAGI. The V gene lost 2 bases and the J gene lost 1 base, with 11 bases spanning the gap. The CDR3 DNA sequence: TGTGCCAGCAGTTACCGACAGATTTGGAACACTGAAGCTTTCTTT. Protein sequence: CASSYRQIWNTEAFF.

V usage is TRBV19 and J usage is TRBJ1-1, with 8 positions matching TRBD1. CDR3 length equals 18 residues. Trimming at V came to 3 bases and at J to 2 bases, leaving 14 bases not matched to a gene. From germline, CDR1 is LNHDA and CDR2 SQIVND (reference sequence). The CDR3 DNA sequence: TGTGCCAGTAGTATTTCCGGGACAGGTACCGCCGTTAACACTGAAGCTTTCTTT. It is translated as CASSISGTGTAVNTEAFF.

The chain has TRBV11-2 and TRBJ2-1, with a weak D call TRBD2 (6 bases). CDR1 and CDR2 (germline): SGHAT, FQNNGV. V was cut by 5 bases and J by 3 bases, with 14 bases left in between. The CDR3 has 15 amino acids. The DNA for the CDR3 is TGTGCCAGCAGCCCGGGACTGACCGTCTACAATGAGCAGTTCTTC. Residues: CASSPGLTVYNEQFF.

The chain employs TRBV14 and TRBJ2-3; TRBD2 matches at 14 bases. This CDR3 is built from 16 residues. The germline V gene has CDR1 SGHDN and CDR2 FVKESK. Trimming took 4 bases from V and 5 from J; bases not matched to a gene: 5. CDR3 sequence (DNA): TGTGCCAGCAGCCGAGGACTAGCGGGGGGAGGAGATACGCAGTATTTT. It encodes CASSRGLAGGGDTQYF. The full variable domain, completed using reference TRBV14 and TRBJ2-3, is EAGVTQFPSHSVIEKGQTVTLRCDPISGHDNLYWYRRVMGKEIKFLLHFVKESKQDESGMPNNRFLAERTGGTYSTLKVQPAELEDSGVYFCASSRGLAGGGDTQYFGPGTRLTVL.

This rearrangement joins TRBV5-1 to TRBJ2-5; the D is unclear. This CDR3 contains 13 residues. The V and J ends lost 1 base and 5 bases respectively, with 9 bases between them. Looked up from germline, CDR1 is SGHRS and CDR2 is YFSETQ. The CDR3 DNA reads as TGCGCCAGCAGCTTGAGTCCTCGGGAGACCCAGTACTTC. This gives the protein CASSLSPRETQYF.

The chain couples TRBV19 to TRBJ2-2; no clear D gene. V was clipped by 5 bases and J by 5 bases, with 12 bases between them. CDR3 length: 14 residues. Germline V CDR1 and CDR2: LNHDA, SQIVND (reference sequence). Here the CDR3 reads CASSARFLTGELFF. The CDR3 DNA reads TGTGCCAGTAGTGCGAGGTTCCTGACCGGGGAGCTGTTTTTT.

This chain uses TRBV18 with TRBJ2-5; the D gene is possibly TRBD1 (5 bases). V was trimmed by 6 bases and J by 0 bases, leaving 8 bases between them. This CDR3 spans 13 amino acids. Germline-derived CDR1 and CDR2 are KGHSH and LQKENI. The CDR3 is CASSLDNQETQYF. The CDR3 region has the DNA TGTGCCAGCTCCCTGGACAACCAAGAGACCCAGTACTTC.

The chain links TRBV3-1 (or the pseudogene TRBV3-2) to TRBJ2-7; 12 bases match TRBD2. Germline loops: CDR1 LGHDT, CDR2 YNNKEL (reference sequence). With 2 bases clipped from V and 6 bases from J, the junction kept 11 bases outside the gene matches. This CDR3 has 17 amino acids. The CDR3 DNA is TGTGCCAGCAGCCAAAGGTCCCTAGCGGGGGGGCGAAGCGAGCAGTACTTC. Protein sequence: CASSQRSLAGGRSEQYF.